The 16 T cell receptor beta chains presented below share a single source sample, sequenced in a study of T cells after yellow fever vaccination. TCRdb itself ran the 5' RACE reads through MiXCR, one entry per CDR3 protein. The table lists roughly 330,000 distinct CDR3 sequences, around 6.8% of them singletons. The input for sequencing was PBMCs, taken more than 40 days after the first yellow fever vaccination. The receptor source for this set is a man between 18 and 35 years old who received the YFV17D yellow fever vaccine.

This clonotype was seen many times. The chain employs TRBV7-9 and TRBJ2-1; D is perhaps TRBD1 (6 bases). The length of the CDR3 is 16 residues. V lost 5 bases, J lost 5 bases, and 19 bases lay in between. The germline V gene encodes CDR1 SEHNR and CDR2 FQNEAQ (reference sequence). The CDR3 sequence: CASSLLTVGQHNEQFF. The CDR3 coding sequence is TGTGCCAGCAGCCTCCTAACCGTTGGACAGCACAATGAGCAGTTCTTC.

This clonotype was counted a few times. This chain connects TRBV7-9 to TRBJ1-4; 9 bases line up with TRBD1. V shed 5 bases and J 6 bases; nucleotides not matched to a gene: 7. Looked up from germline, CDR1 is SEHNR and CDR2 is FQNEAQ (reference sequence). The CDR3 spans 15 residues. The CDR3 DNA is TGTGCCAGCAGCCCGGGACAGGGTGGCGATGAAAAACTGTTTTTT. Amino acids: CASSPGQGGDEKLFF.

The chain employs TRBV4-2 and TRBJ1-3; D perhaps matches TRBD1 (6 bases). The CDR3 spans 17 residues. The V end lost 0 bases, the J end lost 0 bases, and 12 bases lay between the germline ends. CDR1 is LGHNA, CDR2 YNFKEQ, per germline. The CDR3 bases are TGTGCCAGCAGCCAAGATCTCAGACAGGTCTCTGGAAACACCATATATTTT. Translated, it gives CASSQDLRQVSGNTIYF.

This clonotype was recorded a few times. This sequence joins TRBV6-5 and TRBJ1-2; D perhaps matches TRBD1 (5 bases). The germline V gene has CDR1 MNHEY and CDR2 SVGAGI. V was cut by 2 bases and J by 4 bases, with 14 bases left in between. CDR3 size: 15 residues. The CDR3 reads CASSYHDSTIYGYTF. The CDR3 bases are TGTGCCAGCAGTTACCACGACAGCACCATCTATGGCTACACCTTC.

This clonotype appeared many times. The rearrangement links TRBV28 to TRBJ2-5, with D uncertain. CDR1 is MDHEN and CDR2 is SYDVKM in the germline V gene. The CDR3 has 13 residues. V shed 9 bases and J shed 2 bases, with 13 bases lying between them. The CDR3 protein is CASRSTAQETQYF. CDR3 DNA: TGTGCCAGTCGGTCTACAGCGCAAGAGACCCAGTACTTC.

V and J are TRBV11-2 and TRBJ1-1, with 7 bases lining up with TRBD1. The CDR3 is 18 residues long. Germline CDR1 and CDR2: SGHAT and FQNNGV. The junction had 19 bases not matched to a gene; V was cut back by 8 bases and J by 1 base. CDR3 nucleotides: TGTGCCAGCCGCTGGGTTTGGAGCAGGGGGTTCGGGAACACTGAAGCTTTCTTT. Translated, it gives CASRWVWSRGFGNTEAFF.

This clonotype was seen a few times. The V gene is TRBV10-3, the J gene TRBJ1-5; D is perhaps TRBD1 (5 bases). The CDR3 is made up of 15 amino acids. Germline V gene sequence: CDR1 ENHRY, CDR2 SYGVKD. The germline V and J ends were trimmed by 4 bases and 5 bases, with 15 bases remaining between them. In DNA, the CDR3 is TGTGCCATCAGTGCTCATGGGGGGGAGGATCAGCCCCAGCATTTT. It codes for CAISAHGGEDQPQHF.

This clonotype has a handful of counts. The chain carries TRBV3-1 and TRBJ2-1; TRBD2 might be the D (6 bases). CDR1 and CDR2 from the germline V gene are LGHDT and YNNKEL (reference sequence). CDR3 length: 17 residues. Trimming stripped 0 bases from V and 7 bases from J, with 19 bases between. This CDR3 reads CASSQEFSNGGRNEQFF. CDR3 nucleotide sequence: TGTGCCAGCAGCCAAGAGTTCAGTAACGGGGGAAGGAATGAGCAGTTCTTC.

This clonotype was recorded at least ten times. The chain combines TRBV28 with TRBJ2-1; 8 bases are a match to TRBD2. V lost 1 base and J lost 3; bases outside the gene matches: 8. Germline V gene data show CDR1 as MDHEN and CDR2 as SYDVKM. The CDR3 runs to 17 residues. CDR3 residues: CASSLFHAGGLYNEQFF. In nucleotides, the CDR3 is TGTGCCAGCAGTTTATTCCATGCGGGGGGCCTCTACAATGAGCAGTTCTTC.

This clonotype was seen a handful of times. The rearrangement joins TRBV12-3 or TRBV12-4 to TRBJ2-7; 11 bases are shared with TRBD1. This CDR3 contains 13 residues. Unmatched junction bases numbered 7, after V lost 6 bases and J lost 9 bases. The CDR3 is CASSQDRGQGQYV. As DNA, the CDR3 is TGTGCCAGCAGCCAGGACAGGGGGCAAGGGCAGTACGTC.

A few counts support this clonotype. The chain carries TRBV7-9 and TRBJ1-4, with 7 bases lining up with TRBD1. CDR3 size: 15 residues. Trimming took 6 bases from V and 3 from J; bases not matched to a gene: 7. CDR1 and CDR2 (germline): SEHNR, FQNEAQ (reference sequence). The CDR3 DNA follows: TGTGCCAGCAGAAAGACAGGGAAAGCTAATGAAAAACTGTTTTTT. Translation: CASRKTGKANEKLFF.

The V gene is TRBV7-8, the J gene TRBJ2-1; D call uncertain. The CDR3 loop spans 13 amino acids. V lost 5 bases and J 4 bases, leaving 9 bases between the germline ends. CDR1 SGHVS and CDR2 FQNEAQ come from the germline V gene. CDR3 in DNA: TGTGCCAGCAGCCGTAATCCATACAATGAGCAGTTCTTC. Amino acids: CASSRNPYNEQFF.

The chain combines TRBV27 with TRBJ2-1; D may match TRBD1 or TRBD2 (5 bases each). Germline V gene lookup returns CDR1 MNHEY and CDR2 SMNVEV (reference sequence). The CDR3 totals 16 residues. V was pared by 2 bases and J by 1 base, with 12 bases between. The CDR3 DNA is TGTGCCAGCAGTTTACGGGGCCCTCGGTCCTACAATGAGCAGTTCTTC. Translating it yields CASSLRGPRSYNEQFF.

There are many counts of this clonotype. The chain joins TRBV5-1 to TRBJ1-2; 7 bases line up with TRBD1. The J segment lost 4 bases and the V segment lost 4 bases, leaving 22 bases of the junction unmatched. The germline V gene has CDR1 SGHRS and CDR2 YFSETQ. This CDR3 comprises 19 residues. CDR3 DNA sequence: TGCGCCAGCAGCCCGGCCCGGGACAGAAAAAGGCGATCCCCCTATGGCTACACCTTC. This encodes CASSPARDRKRRSPYGYTF.

This clonotype has just a few counts. The V call is TRBV20-1, the J call TRBJ2-2; D remains ambiguous. CDR1 and CDR2 from the germline V gene are DFQATT and SNEGSKA (reference sequence). Deletions cut 3 bases from V and 1 base from J, with 9 bases between. The CDR3 extends over 14 amino acids. CDR3 nucleotide sequence: TGCAGTGCTAGGTACACGGGGAACACCGGGGAGCTGTTTTTT. Translation: CSARYTGNTGELFF.

The rearrangement uses TRBV7-2 and TRBJ2-1, with 9 bases that match TRBD2. J lost 2 bases, V lost 5 bases, and 4 bases had no gene match. The CDR3 spans 15 residues. Germline CDR1 reads SGHTA; CDR2 reads FQGNSA. CDR3 nucleotides: TGTGCCAGCAGCAAGACTAGCGGCCCCTACAATGAGCAGTTCTTC. Amino acid sequence: CASSKTSGPYNEQFF. Full variable domain (remainder filled in from reference TRBV7-2 and TRBJ2-1): GAGVSQSPSNKVTEKGKDVELRCDPISGHTALYWYRQSLGQGLEFLIYFQGNSAPDKSGLPSDRFSAERTGGSVSTLTIQRTQQEDSAVYLCASSKTSGPYNEQFFGPGTRLTVL.